The rows below give T cell receptor beta chains drawn from one sample of a study of shared clonotypes between healthy human individuals. The data were produced by immunoSEQ multiplex PCR, yet TCRdb's version contains in-frame clones alone and is incomplete. Of fewer than 1.4 million clones in the sample, about four fifths are singletons; the top ten hold 0.5% to 0.65%. Sequencing was performed on memory CD4+ T cells from PBMCs. These receptor sequences come from a man between 18 and 35 years old in good health. Some clones in this sample may be carry-over from other donors' samples. Each CDR3 is given with its conserved first and last residue. The order of the fields is CDR3 protein, CDR3 DNA, J gene, D gene, V gene, clone size. The D gene is left open where the match is weak. Clone size is not always given. Where it is, it says once, few, many or a class for expanded clones.

CASSSQGGVYEKLFF | TGTGCCAGCAGCTCCCAGGGGGGGGTGTATGAAAAACTGTTTTTT | TRBJ1-4 | TRBD1 | TRBV7-2 | once
CASSPSGRENEQFF | TGTGCCAGCAGCCCTAGCGGGAGGGAGAATGAGCAGTTCTTC | TRBJ2-1 | TRBD2 | TRBV4-2 | -
CASSLQRTAYNEQFF | TGTGCCAGCAGCTTACAAAGGACAGCCTACAATGAGCAGTTCTTC | TRBJ2-1 | - | TRBV11-3 | -
CASSSGGRGSTDTQYF | TGTGCCAGCAGCTCCGGGGGCCGCGGGAGCACAGATACGCAGTATTTT | TRBJ2-3 | - | TRBV7-2 | few
CASSPGPAGNEQFF | TGTGCCAGCAGTCCTGGTCCCGCTGGTAATGAGCAGTTCTTC | TRBJ2-1 | - | TRBV7-2 | -
CAWSKTEQETQYF | TGTGCCTGGAGTAAGACAGAACAAGAGACCCAGTACTTC | TRBJ2-5 | - | TRBV30 | -
CASSLPRLGLAETVQFF | TGTGCCAGCAGCTTACCACGACTCGGACTAGCGGAAACCGTGCAGTTCTTC | TRBJ2-1 | TRBD2 | TRBV7-8 | once
CAWAADRDDTQYF | TGTGCCTGGGCCGCCGACAGGGATGATACGCAGTATTTT | TRBJ2-3 | TRBD1 | TRBV30 | -
CASSVDREPSDTQYF | TGTGCCAGCAGTGTGGACAGGGAGCCCTCAGATACGCAGTATTTT | TRBJ2-3 | TRBD1 | TRBV2 | few
CAWSVEDYEQYF | TGTGCCTGGAGTGTAGAGGACTACGAGCAGTACTTC | TRBJ2-7 | - | TRBV30 | once
CASSPTEHEQYF | TGCGCCAGCAGTCCGACAGAGCACGAGCAGTACTTC | TRBJ2-7 | - | TRBV5-1 | few
CAWSNRGRSVQYF | TGTGCCTGGAGCAACCGGGGCCGATCGGTACAGTACTTC | TRBJ2-7 | - | TRBV30 | -
CASSSGTGNTEAFF | TGTGCCAGCAGCAGTGGGACGGGGAACACTGAAGCTTTCTTT | TRBJ1-1 | - | TRBV28 | -
CASSWDIPYEQYF | TGCGCCAGCAGCTGGGACATTCCCTACGAGCAGTACTTC | TRBJ2-7 | - | TRBV5-1 | -
CASSRQGEPWGYTF | TGTGCCAGCAGCCGACAAGGAGAACCCTGGGGCTACACCTTC | TRBJ1-2 | - | TRBV5-6 | -
CASTGQYTDTQYF | TGTGCCAGCACGGGACAGTACACAGATACGCAGTATTTT | TRBJ2-3 | TRBD1 | TRBV28 | -